A single sample gave rise to the 30 T cell receptor beta chains below, sequenced in a study of preoperative IRX-2 immunotherapy in early breast cancer. Treatment denoted: preoperative locoregional IRX-2 cytokine immunotherapy. Sequencing was performed with immunoSEQ multiplex PCR; in TCRdb, only in-frame clones are kept and a portion is missing. The data show around 34,000 clones, about 95% seen once. Sample collection occurred from a patient treated with IRX-2 immunotherapy. The receptors come from a human donor with breast cancer.

The genes are TRBV6-6 and TRBJ1-5; D is unresolved. With 0 bases removed from V and 7 bases from J, the gap between germline ends came to 13 bases. The CDR3 runs 15 residues. Germline values: CDR1 MNHNY, CDR2 SVGAGI (reference sequence). CDR3 DNA: TGTGCCAGCAGTTACTCGGGCCTAGCGGGGCAGCCCCAGCATTTT. Translation gives CASSYSGLAGQPQHF.

The chain employs TRBV7-9 and TRBJ1-1, with 11 bases identical to TRBD1. Per the germline V gene, CDR1 is SEHNR and CDR2 is FQNEAQ (reference sequence). V lost 6 bases, J lost 5 bases, and 5 bases stayed unmatched. The CDR3 length is 14 residues. CDR3 loop: CASSQGQGGTEAFF. DNA of the CDR3: TGTGCCAGCAGTCAGGGACAGGGGGGGACTGAAGCTTTCTTT.

CDR3 nucleotide sequence: TGCAGCGTTATTTCCTACGAGCAGTACTTC. Its protein product is CSVISYEQYF. This chain connects TRBV29-1 to TRBJ2-7, with D hard to call. V lost 5 bases, J lost 1 base, and 3 bases lay in between. CDR3 size: 10 residues. Germline lookup yields CDR1 SQVTM and CDR2 ANQGSEA.

The chain recombines TRBV4-2 with TRBJ2-1; TRBD2 matches 7 bases. Unmatched junction bases numbered 4, after V lost 2 bases and J lost 3 bases. This CDR3 is built from 15 residues. Germline V gives CDR1 LGHNA, CDR2 YNFKEQ. The CDR3 nucleotides are TGTGCCAGCAGCCAAACCGGGGGGAGCTACAATGAGCAGTTCTTC. It specifies CASSQTGGSYNEQFF.

The chain uses TRBV4-2 and TRBJ1-1, with a weak D call TRBD1 (6 bases). The CDR3 contains 19 residues. CDR1 is LGHNA and CDR2 is YNFKEQ in the germline V gene. Deletions cut 0 bases from V and 1 base from J, with 21 bases between. In DNA, the CDR3 is TGTGCCAGCAGCCAAGACCCACGGAGGGGGGCCTTACAGAACACTGAAGCTTTCTTT. Residues: CASSQDPRRGALQNTEAFF.

This rearrangement joins TRBV27 to TRBJ2-7; possible D gene TRBD2, 7 bases. Trimming took 8 bases from V and 1 from J, leaving 21 bases between them. Germline CDR1 reads MNHEY; CDR2 reads SMNVEV (reference sequence). The CDR3 is 16 amino acids. CDR3 in amino acids: CASGGAFGGRSYEQYF. The CDR3, as DNA: TGTGCCAGCGGAGGGGCTTTCGGGGGGCGGTCCTACGAGCAGTACTTC.

V is TRBV7-6 and J is TRBJ2-2, with a weak D call TRBD2 (5 bases). CDR1 is SGHVS, CDR2 FNYEAQ, per germline. The CDR3 has 14 amino acids. V was clipped by 1 base and J by 7 bases, with 10 bases between them. CDR3 sequence: CASSLGLANGELFF. DNA of the CDR3: TGTGCCAGCAGCTTAGGGCTAGCCAACGGGGAGCTGTTTTTT.

The CDR3 spells CASRFRRDSLRNEQFF. In nucleotides, the CDR3 is TGTGCAAGTCGCTTCCGGCGGGATAGTCTGAGGAATGAGCAGTTCTTC. V usage is TRBV12-2 and J usage is TRBJ2-1; the D call of TRBD2 is as the table states it, not checked on the DNA. TRBV12-2 is assigned pseudogene status. The CDR3 sequence is 16 residues long.

V and J are TRBV5-1 and TRBJ2-5; D possibly corresponds to TRBD1 (5 bases). TRBJ2-7 matches the DNA end more closely, so the J call is doubtful. Germline V lookup: CDR1 SGHRS, CDR2 YFSETQ. CDR3 length: 16 residues. The CDR3 region has the DNA TGCGCCAGCAGCGTACCTGCGGTGGGGCGGAACTACGAGCAGTACTTC. Protein product: CASSVPAVGRNYEQYF.

This chain links TRBV5-1 with TRBJ2-1; D is undetermined. The CDR3 runs 13 residues. Germline V gene data show CDR1 as SGHRS and CDR2 as YFSETQ. V was trimmed by 4 bases and J by 5 bases, leaving 10 bases between them. This CDR3 reads CASSLNWNNEQFF. The CDR3 bases are TGCGCCAGCAGCCTAAATTGGAACAATGAGCAGTTCTTC.

The rearrangement uses TRBV19 and TRBJ2-2; 11 bases fit TRBD2. Trimming cost V 4 bases and J 4 bases; bases outside gene matches: 14. Germline values: CDR1 LNHDA, CDR2 SQIVND (reference sequence). The CDR3 runs 19 residues. CDR3 region: CASSTGKIAGGPSTGELFF. The DNA for the CDR3 is TGTGCCAGTAGTACGGGGAAGATAGCGGGAGGGCCGAGCACCGGGGAGCTGTTTTTT.

V gene TRBV7-8 combines with J gene TRBJ1-2; D call uncertain. CDR1 SGHVS and CDR2 FQNEAQ come from the germline V gene. This CDR3 comprises 13 residues. Trimming cost V 5 bases and J 6 bases, with 13 bases left between them. The CDR3 sequence: CASSPAGVDGYTF. DNA for the CDR3: TGTGCCAGCAGCCCCGCGGGAGTAGATGGCTACACCTTC.

J is TRBJ2-7 and V is TRBV2, with 11 bases lining up with TRBD1. The CDR3 length is 14 residues. V shed 5 bases, J shed 4 bases, and the junction held 4 bases outside the gene matches. Germline CDR1 SNHLY, CDR2 FYNNEI. CDR3 in DNA: TGTGCCAGCAGTAGGACAGGGGGCGGGTACGAGCAGTACTTC. It encodes CASSRTGGGYEQYF.

V and J are TRBV2 and TRBJ1-5; weak D call: TRBD1 (5 bases). V shed 9 bases and J shed 0 bases, with 15 bases lying between them. The CDR3 consists of 15 residues. Germline lookup yields CDR1 SNHLY and CDR2 FYNNEI. The CDR3 loop reads CARSRDADSNQPQHF. The CDR3 region has the DNA TGTGCCAGGTCCAGGGACGCCGATAGCAATCAGCCCCAGCATTTT.

V gene TRBV7-2 combines with J gene TRBJ2-3; no reliable D call. The CDR3 covers 12 residues. The germline gives CDR1 SGHTA, CDR2 FQGNSA. Trimming took off 0 bases at V and 5 bases at J, with 3 bases between the two ends. CDR3 sequence (DNA): TGTGCCAGCAGCTTAGCCTTAGATACGCAGTATTTT. Encoded protein: CASSLALDTQYF.

The V gene is TRBV7-6, the J gene TRBJ2-1; no reliable D call. This CDR3 contains 14 residues. Germline CDR1 is SGHVS and CDR2 is FNYEAQ. The V end lost 4 bases, the J end lost 0 bases, and 7 bases lay between the germline ends. The CDR3 is CASSSGGSYNEQFF. Written as DNA, the CDR3 is TGTGCCAGCAGCTCAGGCGGCTCCTACAATGAGCAGTTCTTC.

The chain carries TRBV5-4 and TRBJ2-7; 10 nucleotides agree with TRBD1. CDR3 length: 14 residues. The germline V gene encodes CDR1 SGHNT and CDR2 YYREEE (reference sequence). Losses at the gene ends were 1 base for V and 3 bases for J; bases not matched to a gene: 1. CDR3 loop: CASSLRTGGYEQYF. Here the CDR3 DNA reads TGTGCCAGCAGCTTGAGGACAGGGGGCTACGAGCAGTACTTC.

The sample holds one count of this clone. The chain is built from TRBV14 and TRBJ2-1, with D tentatively TRBD1 or TRBD2 (5 bases each). The germline V and J ends were trimmed by 2 bases and 7 bases, with 18 bases remaining between them. The length of the CDR3 is 16 residues. Germline CDR1 and CDR2: SGHDN and FVKESK. CDR3 loop: CASSQRVGAISNEQFF. Written as DNA, the CDR3 is TGTGCCAGCAGCCAAAGGGTCGGGGCAATCAGTAATGAGCAGTTCTTC.

V and J are TRBV6-5 and TRBJ2-7, with 8 bases that match TRBD1. The germline V gene has CDR1 MNHEY and CDR2 SVGAGI. There are 14 residues in the CDR3. V lost 6 bases and J lost 6; bases outside the gene matches: 10. For the CDR3, the DNA is TGTGCCAGCAGCCTGGGACAGGTCCTACGCGAGCAGTACTTC. Amino acid sequence: CASSLGQVLREQYF.

V gene TRBV7-3 combines with J gene TRBJ2-1, with a weak D call TRBD2 (5 bases). The V gene's germline CDR1 is SGHTA and CDR2 FQGTGA. V dropped 5 bases and J dropped 9 bases, with 20 bases sitting between them. The CDR3 covers 15 residues. In DNA, the CDR3 is TGTGCCAGCAGCCCCGTGAGTCTAGCCTCGGCTGAGCAGTTCTTC. Translating it yields CASSPVSLASAEQFF.

The genes are TRBV18 and TRBJ2-7; 9 bases map to TRBD1. The J segment lost 3 bases and the V segment lost 0 bases, leaving 6 bases of the junction unmatched. Germline V gene lookup returns CDR1 KGHSH and CDR2 LQKENI. The CDR3 has 16 residues. Written as DNA, the CDR3 is TGTGCCAGCTCACCACCTAGGACAGGGGTGGTCTACGAGCAGTACTTC. Its protein product is CASSPPRTGVVYEQYF.

The V call is TRBV28, the J call TRBJ2-7; no clear D gene. Germline lookup yields CDR1 MDHEN and CDR2 SYDVKM. The CDR3 has 13 residues. The ends were cut back, 6 bases at V and 4 bases at J, with 13 bases in the middle. CDR3 protein: CASSRPSPYEQYF. In DNA, the CDR3 is TGTGCCAGCAGCCGACCTTCGCCTTACGAGCAGTACTTC.

The chain couples TRBV4-1 to TRBJ1-2; no definite D call. The CDR3 spans 16 residues. Germline values: CDR1 MGHRA, CDR2 YSYEKL. V lost 1 base and J lost 4, with 16 bases in between. The CDR3 is CASSQGPDSRLYGYTF. The CDR3 DNA reads TGCGCCAGCAGCCAAGGTCCAGACTCCCGGCTCTATGGCTACACCTTC.

The chain links TRBV6-6 to TRBJ1-2; possibly TRBD1 for D (6 bases). The CDR3 has 11 residues. The V end was cut by 8 bases, the J end by 5 bases, with 9 bases between. Germline V gene data show CDR1 as MNHNY and CDR2 as SVGAGI (reference sequence). The CDR3 region is CASWTAYGYTF. The CDR3 DNA follows: TGTGCCAGCTGGACAGCATATGGCTACACCTTC.

The V call is TRBV28, the J call TRBJ2-3; the match to TRBD2 covers 8 bases. Germline assignment: CDR1 MDHEN and CDR2 SYDVKM. The J segment lost 5 bases and the V segment lost 5 bases, leaving 18 bases of the junction unmatched. This CDR3 contains 18 residues. The CDR3 protein is CASSPGFFGRASEDTQYF. The DNA of the CDR3 is TGTGCCAGCAGTCCCGGGTTTTTCGGGAGGGCCTCAGAAGATACGCAGTATTTT.

This clone was recorded once. The J gene is TRBJ2-3, the V gene TRBV19, with no clear D. Trimming stripped 2 bases from V and 0 bases from J, with 9 bases between. Germline loops: CDR1 LNHDA, CDR2 SQIVND (reference sequence). This CDR3 is 15 amino acids long. This chain's CDR3 is CASSISAPSTDTQYF. The CDR3 coding sequence is TGTGCCAGTAGTATATCAGCCCCTAGCACAGATACGCAGTATTTT.

This chain links TRBV29-1 with TRBJ1-1; 9 bases align to TRBD1. Germline V gives CDR1 SQVTM, CDR2 ANQGSEA. Unmatched junction bases numbered 4, after V lost 7 bases and J lost 1 base. The CDR3 sequence is 13 residues long. DNA for the CDR3: TGCAGCGGTGACAGGGGGACGAACACTGAAGCTTTCTTT. Amino acid sequence: CSGDRGTNTEAFF.

The chain links TRBV28 to TRBJ1-5; D is unclear. CDR1 and CDR2 from the germline V gene are MDHEN and SYDVKM. This CDR3 has 11 residues. Trimming pared 9 bases from V and 3 bases from J, leaving 6 bases between. The CDR3 is CASSDNQPQHF. The CDR3 DNA sequence: TGTGCCAGTTCAGACAATCAGCCCCAGCATTTT. Full variable domain (missing parts from reference TRBV28 and TRBJ1-5): DVKVTQSSRYLVKRTGEKVFLECVQDMDHENMFWYRQDPGLGLRLIYFSYDVKMKEKGDIPEGYSVSREKKERFSLILESASTNQTSMYLCASSDNQPQHFGDGTRLSIL.

The rearrangement links TRBV30 to TRBJ2-7; possibly TRBD2 for D (6 bases). Germline values: CDR1 GTSNPN, CDR2 SVGIG (reference sequence). The CDR3 runs 13 residues. The V end lost 8 bases, the J end lost 4 bases, and 18 bases lay between the germline ends. The CDR3 DNA sequence: TGTGCCCGTTCGGCGGGATTCCTTTACGAGCAGTACTTC. Translating it yields CARSAGFLYEQYF.

The genes are TRBV7-2 and TRBJ2-1; weak D call: TRBD2 (5 bases). Germline V gives CDR1 SGHTA, CDR2 FQGNSA. Trimming left V 5 bases short and J 7 bases short, with 9 bases between. CDR3 length equals 12 residues. The DNA for the CDR3 is TGTGCCAGCAGCCAAACTAGGAATGAGCAGTTCTTC. Its translation: CASSQTRNEQFF.